The next 23 T cell receptor beta chains were all read from a single sample in a study of T cell repertoires in cytomegalovirus infection. TCRdb processed the reads anew with MiXCR; each CDR3 protein has one entry. This sample has about 260,000 distinct CDR3 sequences, with approximately 8.3% found just once. What was sequenced was PBMCs. The receptors were gathered from a human donor in good health (CMV status not recorded). Some clones in this sample may be carry-over from other donors' samples.

This clonotype turned up a few times. V is TRBV29-1 and J is TRBJ1-3; D remains ambiguous. CDR3 length equals 16 residues. Germline V gene data show CDR1 as SQVTM and CDR2 as ANQGSEA. Deletions cut 6 bases from V and 0 bases from J, with 18 bases between. The CDR3 loop is CSVAVIPAFSGNTIYF. The DNA for the CDR3 is TGCAGCGTCGCCGTTATACCAGCGTTCTCTGGAAACACCATATATTTT.

This clonotype was observed a handful of times. This chain connects TRBV6-6 to TRBJ1-5; no firm D call. Trimming took off 2 bases at V and 4 bases at J, with 15 bases between the two ends. The CDR3 consists of 16 residues. Germline CDR1 MNHNY, CDR2 SVGAGI (reference sequence). The CDR3 loop reads CASSYSGTGGNQPQHF. CDR3 DNA sequence: TGTGCCAGCAGTTACAGCGGCACCGGAGGGAATCAGCCCCAGCATTTT.

This clonotype was seen many times. The CDR3 DNA reads TGTGCCAGCAGCCTGAGGCCCTCGGGTACCACCGGGGAGCTGTTTTTT. Encoded protein: CASSLRPSGTTGELFF. The chain recombines TRBV7-2 with TRBJ2-2; D is uncertain. V was shortened by 5 bases and J by 4 bases, with 17 bases between the two germline ends. This CDR3 region has 16 residues. The germline V gene has CDR1 SGHTA and CDR2 FQGNSA. Complete variable domain (other parts from reference TRBV7-2 and TRBJ2-2): GAGVSQSPSNKVTEKGKDVELRCDPISGHTALYWYRQSLGQGLEFLIYFQGNSAPDKSGLPSDRFSAERTGGSVSTLTIQRTQQEDSAVYLCASSLRPSGTTGELFFGEGSRLTVL.

V and J are TRBV20-1 and TRBJ2-1; 9 nucleotides match TRBD1. This CDR3 has 15 residues. Germline V gene data show CDR1 as DFQATT and CDR2 as SNEGSKA (reference sequence). The trim removed 0 bases at V and 6 bases at J, leaving 6 bases unmatched. This CDR3 is CSARDRDRVGNEQFF. The CDR3 DNA sequence: TGCAGTGCTAGAGATCGGGACAGGGTGGGCAATGAGCAGTTCTTC.

This clonotype showed up many times. This chain connects TRBV28 to TRBJ1-2; D call uncertain. Germline lookup yields CDR1 MDHEN and CDR2 SYDVKM. The V gene lost 3 bases and the J gene lost 4 bases, with 9 bases spanning the gap. CDR3 length: 13 amino acids. CDR3 sequence: CASSFSRTYGYTF. CDR3 sequence (DNA): TGTGCCAGCAGTTTCTCCAGGACCTATGGCTACACCTTC.

The rearrangement joins TRBV28 to TRBJ2-1, with D perhaps TRBD1 (5 bases). The V gene lost 6 bases and the J gene lost 3 bases, with 15 bases spanning the gap. The CDR3 sequence is 15 residues long. Germline CDR1 and CDR2: MDHEN and SYDVKM. The CDR3 protein is CASSLTGLNYNEQFF. The CDR3 bases are TGTGCCAGCAGCCTCACAGGCCTGAACTACAATGAGCAGTTCTTC.

This clonotype was found many times. As DNA, the CDR3 is TGTGCCAGCGCCCAGGGCGAGCAGCCCCAGCATTTT. As protein: CASAQGEQPQHF. The rearrangement joins TRBV6-2 or TRBV6-3 to TRBJ1-5; weak D call: TRBD1 (5 bases). CDR1 is MNHEY, CDR2 SVGEGT, per germline. This CDR3 has 12 residues. Deletions cut 8 bases from V and 7 bases from J, with 12 bases between.

This clonotype was recorded many times. The V and J genes are TRBV12-3 or TRBV12-4 and TRBJ2-7; D not certain. The CDR3 covers 14 residues. V was clipped by 3 bases and J by 3 bases, with 12 bases between them. The CDR3 spells CASSLARDLYEQYF. CDR3 in DNA: TGTGCCAGCAGTTTGGCTCGCGACCTCTACGAGCAGTACTTC.

In its sample, this clonotype was seen many times. The chain is built from TRBV7-8 and TRBJ1-5, with no clear D. Trimming took off 1 base at V and 7 bases at J, with 17 bases between the two ends. The CDR3 is made up of 16 amino acids. Germline CDR1 SGHVS, CDR2 FQNEAQ. CDR3 DNA: TGTGCCAGCAGCTTAGAGGGAGCGGGGTTGCAGCAGCCCCAGCATTTT. Its translation is CASSLEGAGLQQPQHF. The full variable domain, rest sourced from reference TRBV7-8 and TRBJ1-5, is GAGVSQSPRYKVAKRGQDVALRCDPISGHVSLFWYQQALGQGPEFLTYFQNEAQLDKSGLPSDRFFAERPEGSVSTLKIQRTQQEDSAVYLCASSLEGAGLQQPQHFGDGTRLSIL.

The chain links TRBV28 to TRBJ2-1, with 9 bases lining up with TRBD1. CDR1 and CDR2 from the germline V gene are MDHEN and SYDVKM. Germline trimming cut 6 bases from V and 6 bases from J; bases unmatched to any gene: 6. The length of the CDR3 is 14 residues. CDR3 region: CASSPSTGGNEQFF. For the CDR3, the DNA is TGTGCCAGCAGCCCTTCGACAGGGGGCAATGAGCAGTTCTTC. Complete variable domain (other parts from reference TRBV28 and TRBJ2-1): DVKVTQSSRYLVKRTGEKVFLECVQDMDHENMFWYRQDPGLGLRLIYFSYDVKMKEKGDIPEGYSVSREKKERFSLILESASTNQTSMYLCASSPSTGGNEQFFGPGTRLTVL.

This clonotype was seen only a few times. The rearrangement links TRBV19 to TRBJ1-1, with D maybe TRBD1 (5 bases). Germline values: CDR1 LNHDA, CDR2 SQIVND (reference sequence). The CDR3 covers 13 residues. The V end lost 11 bases, the J end lost 3 bases, and 16 bases lay between the germline ends. The DNA for the CDR3 is TGTGCCTGCCGTGGGGGGATGGACACTGAAGCTTTCTTT. This gives the protein CACRGGMDTEAFF.

In its sample, this clonotype was seen many times. The chain uses TRBV7-2 and TRBJ2-5; no definite D call. The CDR3 covers 15 residues. V lost 1 base, J lost 5 bases, and 14 bases lay in between. Germline V gene lookup returns CDR1 SGHTA and CDR2 FQGNSA. The CDR3 is CASSLGGLVRETQYF. The CDR3 DNA reads as TGTGCCAGCAGCTTAGGCGGCCTTGTCCGGGAGACCCAGTACTTC.

This clonotype was observed at least ten times. This chain links TRBV19 with TRBJ2-1; weak D call: TRBD2 (5 bases). Germline CDR1 reads LNHDA; CDR2 reads SQIVND (reference sequence). The CDR3 covers 17 residues. Trimming shortened V by 5 bases and J by 0 bases, and 17 bases separated the two germline ends. CDR3 nucleotide sequence: TGTGCCAGTAGTCCAACACGATCGGGGTCCTCCTACAATGAGCAGTTCTTC. It translates to CASSPTRSGSSYNEQFF.

This clonotype was found many times. The chain recombines TRBV7-2 with TRBJ2-7, with 10 bases fitting TRBD2. V dropped 5 bases and J dropped 5; count of bases not matched to a gene: 9. The length of the CDR3 is 15 residues. CDR1 and CDR2 from the germline V gene are SGHTA and FQGNSA. DNA for the CDR3: TGTGCCAGCAGCGACACCGGGACTAGCGCACACGAGCAGTACTTC. Protein: CASSDTGTSAHEQYF. The variable domain in full, completed from reference TRBV7-2 and TRBJ2-7, reads GAGVSQSPSNKVTEKGKDVELRCDPISGHTALYWYRQSLGQGLEFLIYFQGNSAPDKSGLPSDRFSAERTGGSVSTLTIQRTQQEDSAVYLCASSDTGTSAHEQYFGPGTRLTVT.

This clonotype showed up many times. The rearrangement uses TRBV7-2 and TRBJ2-7; D remains ambiguous. CDR3 size: 14 residues. The ends were cut back, 5 bases at V and 7 bases at J, with 18 bases in the middle. Germline V gene data show CDR1 as SGHTA and CDR2 as FQGNSA. The CDR3 DNA reads as TGTGCCAGCAGCCTTTCAGATCCCCTGGGGGAGCAGTACTTC. Translating gives CASSLSDPLGEQYF.

This clonotype showed up many times. The chain recombines TRBV7-2 with TRBJ1-1, with TRBD1 matching 8 bases. Germline V gene lookup returns CDR1 SGHTA and CDR2 FQGNSA. This CDR3 is built from 14 residues. V trimming: 4 bases; J trimming: 5 bases; junction bases outside the gene matches: 6. DNA of the CDR3: TGTGCCAGCAGCTATAACAGGGGGAGGACTGAAGCTTTCTTT. Residues: CASSYNRGRTEAFF.

The sample holds many counts of this clonotype. J is TRBJ2-6 and V is TRBV7-2; 11 bases are a match to TRBD1. V was clipped by 4 bases and J by 1 base; unmatched bases: 6. Germline CDR1 reads SGHTA; CDR2 reads FQGNSA. The CDR3 extends over 18 amino acids. CDR3 sequence (DNA): TGTGCCAGCAGCTCCAGGACAGGGGGCGTATCTGGGGCCAACGTCCTGACTTTC. It encodes CASSSRTGGVSGANVLTF.

This clonotype was seen at least ten times. The V and J genes are TRBV7-8 and TRBJ1-5, with TRBD1 matching 11 bases. Germline CDR1 reads SGHVS; CDR2 reads FQNEAQ. The CDR3 is 15 amino acids. Unmatched junction bases numbered 5, after V lost 3 bases and J lost 7 bases. This CDR3 reads CASSFGTGGLQPQHF. CDR3 sequence (DNA): TGTGCCAGCAGCTTTGGGACAGGGGGGTTACAGCCCCAGCATTTT.

There are many counts of this clonotype. DNA of the CDR3: TGTGCCAGCAGCTTAGGGCCGAAGGATGAAAAACTGTTTTTT. It translates to CASSLGPKDEKLFF. V gene TRBV7-2 combines with J gene TRBJ1-4, with no clear D. Trimming removed 1 base from V and 6 bases from J, with 9 bases in between. This CDR3 has 14 amino acids. From germline, CDR1 is SGHTA and CDR2 FQGNSA.

This clonotype was seen repeatedly, ten times or more. J is TRBJ2-3 and V is TRBV7-9; tentatively, D is TRBD1 or TRBD2 (5 bases each). This CDR3 contains 14 residues. CDR1 is SEHNR, CDR2 FQNEAQ, per germline (reference sequence). The CDR3 spells CAMTGTAFTDTQYF. CDR3 DNA sequence: TGTGCGATGACCGGGACGGCTTTCACAGATACGCAGTATTTT.

The gene calls are TRBV7-3 and TRBJ2-1; unclear D gene. V was cut by 5 bases and J by 10 bases, with 9 bases left in between. The CDR3 runs 11 residues. Germline-derived CDR1 and CDR2 are SGHTA and FQGTGA. The CDR3: CASSLGFEQFF. Here the CDR3 DNA reads TGTGCCAGCAGCCTAGGGTTCGAGCAGTTCTTC.

This clonotype was counted ten times or more. The rearrangement uses TRBV19 and TRBJ1-6; TRBD1 matches 8 bases. V trimming: 5 bases; J trimming: 10 bases; junction bases outside the gene matches: 7. The CDR3 length is 14 residues. Germline CDR1 reads LNHDA; CDR2 reads SQIVND (reference sequence). The CDR3 sequence is CASSPDRGRSPLHF. CDR3 coding DNA: TGTGCCAGTAGTCCAGACAGGGGACGATCACCCCTCCACTTT.

This clonotype was counted many times. The chain links TRBV7-2 to TRBJ2-3; the match to TRBD2 covers 9 bases. This CDR3 has 17 residues. Germline V gene sequence: CDR1 SGHTA, CDR2 FQGNSA. J was trimmed by 6 bases and V by 7 bases; bases with no gene match: 17. DNA for the CDR3: TGTGCCAGCATTTCTCGAAGGGCGGGGGGGCTGATGGATACGCAGTATTTT. It is translated as CASISRRAGGLMDTQYF. Filled out from reference TRBV7-2 and TRBJ2-3, the complete variable domain reads GAGVSQSPSNKVTEKGKDVELRCDPISGHTALYWYRQSLGQGLEFLIYFQGNSAPDKSGLPSDRFSAERTGGSVSTLTIQRTQQEDSAVYLCASISRRAGGLMDTQYFGPGTRLTVL.